This T cell receptor (beta chain) was captured by sequencing in a study of T cells after posttransplantation cyclophosphamide. Study-level findings and limits: Tissue-infiltrating T cells from skin or gut overlapped little with blood T cells. Donor-recipient repertoire similarity was low at 1-2 months, rising over year one.

Sequencing used immunoSEQ multiplex PCR; TCRdb keeps in-frame clones, though not all of them. Altogether approximately 30,000 clones are present, roughly 90% being singletons, with the ten largest covering roughly 3.5%. This clone was observed a single time. Its antigen is unknown. The germline CDR1 and CDR2 sequences are SGHAT and FQDESV (reference sequence). The CDR3 is 17 residues long. V shed 1 base and J shed 3 bases, with 17 bases lying between them. Sequenced input: PBMCs. The clonotype comes from a man between 50 and 59 years old. The V gene is TRBV11-1, the J gene TRBJ2-3; possible D gene TRBD1, 7 bases. CDR3 in DNA: TGTGCCAGCAGCTTAGGGGCCGGGGCAGGGGGGACAGATACGCAGTATTTT. Protein sequence: CASSLGAGAGGTDTQYF.